This T cell receptor (beta chain) appears in the sequencing data of a study of preoperative IRX-2 immunotherapy in early breast cancer. CDR3 length equals 14 residues. V lost 4 bases to trimming and J lost 8 bases, with 17 bases between them. Treatment denoted: preoperative locoregional IRX-2 cytokine immunotherapy. Patients received preoperative, locoregional IRX-2 cytokine immunotherapy in a phase Ib study. Here immunoSEQ multiplex PCR was the method, and the copy in TCRdb shows in-frame clones only, minus some. The profile shows about 98,000 clones, more than 80% of them singletons. The sample in question was tumor tissue, obtained after IRX-2 immunotherapy. The sequence was obtained from a human donor with breast cancer. The gene calls are TRBV7-1 and TRBJ1-2; D possibly corresponds to TRBD1 (5 bases). TRBV7-1 is classed as an ORF, of uncertain function. In DNA, the CDR3 is TGTGCCAGCAGCTTAGGCCCGACAGAAGAAGGCTACACCTTC. Its translation: CASSLGPTEEGYTF.